This entry describes one T cell receptor beta chain. Its specificity is unknown. Germline values: CDR1 MNHEY, CDR2 SVGAGI. The CDR3 runs 11 residues. V shed 4 bases and J shed 9 bases, with 8 bases lying between them. The data were taken from a study of OX40 agonist ivuxolimab in advanced cancers. At the level of the study: Patients received ivuxolimab, an intravenous treatment, every 2 weeks at 0.01 to 10 mg/kg. Patients undergoing dose escalation presented with hepatocellular carcinoma, melanoma, renal cell or head and neck cancer. General study points: At doses 0.1 to 3.0 mg/kg, CD4+ and CD8+ clones expanded.

The assay was immunoSEQ multiplex PCR, and TCRdb's table has in-frame clones only and misses some. Of about 37,000 clones listed, 86% are singletons. A history of autoimmune disease or systemic immunosuppression excluded patients. The receptor was isolated from an adult with an advanced solid tumor such as melanoma, head and neck, liver or kidney cancer. The rearrangement links TRBV6-5 to TRBJ2-3; no clear D gene. Material: CD4+ or CD8+ T cells sorted from blood, obtained in a trial of the OX40 agonist ivuxolimab. CDR3 sequence (DNA): TGTGCCAGCAGTTTTAGTGGGACGCAGTATTTT. This encodes CASSFSGTQYF.